The 27 T cell receptor beta chains given below trace back to one sample, sequenced in a study of shared clonotypes between healthy human individuals. The naive CD8 subset, CD45RO-negative cells positively selected for CCR7, excluded terminally differentiated effector memory CD45RA+ cells. This table comes from immunoSEQ multiplex PCR, and its TCRdb copy is limited to in-frame clones, with some not included. The sample records some 2.1 million clones, over 85% being singletons. The sample comprised naive CD8+ T cells from PBMCs. The receptors stem from a young man in good health. Some clones in this sample may be carry-over from other donors' samples.

The chain employs TRBV27 and TRBJ2-5; D ambiguous. Trimming removed 3 bases at V and 0 bases at J, with 11 bases between. The length of the CDR3 is 15 residues. From germline, CDR1 is MNHEY and CDR2 SMNVEV (reference sequence). CDR3 protein: CASSFVNLYQETQYF. CDR3 nucleotide sequence: TGTGCCAGCAGTTTCGTTAACTTGTACCAAGAGACCCAGTACTTC.

In the case of this clone: In the same sample, other DNA sequences code for this CDR3. The V call is TRBV7-9, the J call TRBJ2-7; a weak D match, TRBD2 (5 bases). CDR1 is SEHNR and CDR2 is FQNEAQ in the germline V gene (reference sequence). This CDR3 is built from 12 residues. Trimming removed 3 bases from V and 3 bases from J, with 6 bases in between. This chain's CDR3 is CASSFGSYEQYF. The CDR3 DNA sequence: TGTGCCAGCAGCTTTGGGAGCTACGAGCAGTACTTC.

CDR3 DNA: TGTGCCAGCACCCTGTGGGGGAGGGAGCAGTTCTTC. Translated, it gives CASTLWGREQFF. V and J are TRBV5-6 and TRBJ2-1; D may be TRBD2 (6 bases). The CDR3 covers 12 residues. Trimming left V 6 bases short and J 10 bases short, with 14 bases between. CDR1 is SGHDT, CDR2 YYEEEE, per germline. Filled out from reference TRBV5-6 and TRBJ2-1, the complete variable domain reads DAGVTQSPTHLIKTRGQQVTLRCSPKSGHDTVSWYQQALGQGPQFIFQYYEEEERQRGNFPDRFSGHQFPNYSSELNVNALLLGDSALYLCASTLWGREQFFGPGTRLTVL.

Here the CDR3 DNA reads TGCGCCAGCAGCCCAAACAGGGGGTTCTACAATGAGCAGTTCTTC. Residues: CASSPNRGFYNEQFF. This rearrangement joins TRBV4-3 to TRBJ2-1; 8 bases line up with TRBD1. Trimming cost V 4 bases and J 3 bases; bases outside gene matches: 5. This CDR3 spans 15 amino acids. Germline CDR1 LGHNA, CDR2 YSLEER.

The V gene is TRBV14, the J gene TRBJ2-6; possible D gene TRBD2, 6 bases. V was shortened by 0 bases and J by 3 bases, with 9 bases between the two germline ends. Germline loops: CDR1 SGHDN, CDR2 FVKESK. The CDR3 covers 16 residues. The CDR3 region is CASSQDRGFGANVLTF. DNA for the CDR3: TGTGCCAGCAGCCAAGATCGGGGGTTTGGGGCCAACGTCCTGACTTTC.

The chain combines TRBV10-1 with TRBJ2-2; 8 bases are a match to TRBD1. CDR3 size: 18 residues. Germline V gene sequence: CDR1 WNHNN, CDR2 SYGVQD (reference sequence). J gave up 6 bases and V 3 bases, and 15 bases lay outside the gene matches. CDR3 nucleotides: TGCGCCAGCAGTGAACATAGGACAGGGACGGTGATGGCCGGGGAGCTGTTTTTT. It specifies CASSEHRTGTVMAGELFF.

V is TRBV27 and J is TRBJ1-2; TRBD1 is a possible D gene (6 bases). The CDR3 covers 13 residues. CDR1 is MNHEY, CDR2 SMNVEV, per germline (reference sequence). Between the trimmed V and J ends, which lost 2 bases and 4 bases, there was a span of 8 bases. The CDR3 nucleotides read TGTGCCAGCAGTTTAACAGGGTTCTATGGCTACACCTTC. The encoded protein is CASSLTGFYGYTF.

This clone was seen only a few times. In the same sample, other DNA sequences code for this CDR3. V and J are TRBV6-5 and TRBJ2-7; 7 nucleotides line up with TRBD2. This CDR3 contains 12 residues. The V gene end was trimmed by 0 bases and the J gene end by 7 bases; junction bases not matched to a gene: 0. Germline CDR1 reads MNHEY; CDR2 reads SVGAGI. CDR3 loop: CASSYSGGEQYF. The CDR3 DNA sequence: TGTGCCAGCAGTTACTCGGGGGGGGAGCAGTACTTC.

The chain combines TRBV7-6 with TRBJ2-1; the D is unclear. The length of the CDR3 is 16 residues. The V gene's germline CDR1 is SGHVS and CDR2 FNYEAQ. Trimming left V 1 base short and J 3 bases short, with 13 bases between. DNA of the CDR3: TGTGCCAGCAGCTTAGGATTTGCAGGTAACTACAATGAGCAGTTCTTC. As protein: CASSLGFAGNYNEQFF. The whole variable domain, remainder taken from reference TRBV7-6 and TRBJ2-1, is GAGVSQSPRYKVTKRGQDVALRCDPISGHVSLYWYRQALGQGPEFLTYFNYEAQQDKSGLPNDRFSAERPEGSISTLTIQRTEQRDSAMYRCASSLGFAGNYNEQFFGPGTRLTVL.

The chain couples TRBV14 to TRBJ2-7; no firm D call. Germline-derived CDR1 and CDR2 are SGHDN and FVKESK. Deletions cut 1 base from V and 2 bases from J, with 18 bases between. This CDR3 has 17 residues. In nucleotides, the CDR3 is TGTGCCAGCAGCCAAGGGGCTGTGAGGACGAGACCCTACGAGCAGTACTTC. This translates into CASSQGAVRTRPYEQYF.

The chain has TRBV5-5 and TRBJ1-4, with 7 positions matching TRBD1. This CDR3 contains 15 residues. Germline V gene lookup returns CDR1 SGHKS and CDR2 YYEKEE (reference sequence). J was trimmed by 8 bases and V by 7 bases; bases with no gene match: 14. The CDR3 DNA reads as TGTGCCAGCGCGACCTTGGACAGGTTTGGGGAAAAACTGTTTTTT. Amino acid sequence: CASATLDRFGEKLFF.

This chain links TRBV6-1 with TRBJ2-3; D may match TRBD1 or TRBD2 (5 bases each). CDR3 length equals 14 residues. Germline loops: CDR1 MNHNS, CDR2 SASEGT. The germline V and J ends were trimmed by 7 bases and 7 bases, with 18 bases remaining between them. In nucleotides, the CDR3 is TGTGCCAGCACCCTAGGGGACGGCGTCTATACGCAGTATTTT. It translates to CASTLGDGVYTQYF.

To note about this clone: Different DNA sequences within this sample yield the same CDR3. The chain joins TRBV29-1 to TRBJ1-2; TRBD1 might be the D (6 bases). The CDR3 has 12 amino acids. Germline loops: CDR1 SQVTM, CDR2 ANQGSEA. Trimming stripped 3 bases from V and 5 bases from J, with 10 bases between. CDR3 DNA sequence: TGCAGCGTTGAGGGCCAGGGGTATGGCTACACCTTC. Protein: CSVEGQGYGYTF.

The rearrangement joins TRBV28 to TRBJ2-7, with 9 bases lining up with TRBD1. Germline V lookup: CDR1 MDHEN, CDR2 SYDVKM. The CDR3 has 17 residues. Trimming at V came to 3 bases and at J to 5 bases, leaving 14 bases not matched to a gene. The CDR3 nucleotides are TGTGCCAGCAGTTTCCTATCTCCCCGGGACAGGGACGACGAGCAGTACTTC. Translating gives CASSFLSPRDRDDEQYF. Variable domain in full (rest from reference TRBV28 and TRBJ2-7): DVKVTQSSRYLVKRTGEKVFLECVQDMDHENMFWYRQDPGLGLRLIYFSYDVKMKEKGDIPEGYSVSREKKERFSLILESASTNQTSMYLCASSFLSPRDRDDEQYFGPGTRLTVT.

The V gene is TRBV11-3, the J gene TRBJ2-7; TRBD1 aligns across 10 bases. CDR3 length: 15 amino acids. CDR1 is SGHNT, CDR2 YENEEA, per germline. V was clipped by 4 bases and J by 9 bases; unmatched bases: 12. CDR3 amino acids: CASSSTDRGPEGQYF. In DNA form, the CDR3 reads TGTGCCAGCAGCTCTACCGACAGGGGGCCTGAAGGGCAGTACTTC.

The chain couples TRBV5-4 to TRBJ2-7; no reliable D call. This CDR3 is built from 14 residues. V was shortened by 6 bases and J by 4 bases, with 17 bases between the two germline ends. The germline CDR1 and CDR2 sequences are SGHNT and YYREEE (reference sequence). In DNA form, the CDR3 reads TGTGCCAGCAAAATCGGTCTGGGTGATTACGAGCAGTACTTC. Translating it yields CASKIGLGDYEQYF.

The gene calls are TRBV30 and TRBJ2-6; D might be TRBD1 or TRBD2, each matching 5 bases. The CDR3 covers 17 residues. Trimming shortened V by 0 bases and J by 0 bases, and 12 bases separated the two germline ends. In germline, CDR1 is GTSNPN, CDR2 SVGIG (reference sequence). The CDR3: CAWSVALGVSGANVLTF. The CDR3 DNA follows: TGTGCCTGGAGTGTCGCCCTGGGGGTCTCTGGGGCCAACGTCCTGACTTTC. The full variable domain, rest sourced from reference TRBV30 and TRBJ2-6, is SQTIHQWPATLVQPVGSPLSLECTVEGTSNPNLYWYRQAAGRGLQLLFYSVGIGQISSEVPQNLSASRPQDRQFILSSKKLLLSDSGFYLCAWSVALGVSGANVLTFGAGSRLTVL.

The gene calls are TRBV5-4 and TRBJ2-7, with 11 nucleotides matching TRBD2. This CDR3 contains 15 residues. V lost 0 bases and J lost 4; bases outside the gene matches: 3. Germline V lookup: CDR1 SGHNT, CDR2 YYREEE (reference sequence). CDR3: CASSLVPSGRYEQYF. The CDR3 DNA sequence: TGTGCCAGCAGCTTGGTGCCTAGCGGGAGGTACGAGCAGTACTTC.

V usage is TRBV4-2 and J usage is TRBJ1-2, with D maybe TRBD1 (5 bases). The V end was cut by 7 bases, the J end by 7 bases, with 16 bases between. This CDR3 has 13 amino acids. Per germline, CDR1 LGHNA and CDR2 YNFKEQ. CDR3 nucleotide sequence: TGTGCCAGCACCACGGGGGGGTCGAGTGGCTACACCTTC. Translated: CASTTGGSSGYTF.

As concerns this clone: Different DNA sequences within this sample yield the same CDR3. The chain couples TRBV27 to TRBJ1-5; D is possibly TRBD1 (5 bases). The CDR3 runs to 14 residues. V lost 3 bases, J lost 7 bases, and 13 bases lay in between. Germline lookup yields CDR1 MNHEY and CDR2 SMNVEV (reference sequence). Here the CDR3 DNA reads TGTGCCAGCAGTTTTATCGGGGGAGGCCAGCCCCAGCATTTT. It is translated as CASSFIGGGQPQHF.

The chain couples TRBV5-1 to TRBJ2-1; D is unresolved. There are 12 residues in the CDR3. The V and J ends lost 2 bases and 6 bases respectively, with 6 bases between them. Looked up from germline, CDR1 is SGHRS and CDR2 is YFSETQ. CDR3 sequence: CASSFNFNEQFF. As DNA, the CDR3 is TGCGCCAGCAGCTTCAATTTCAATGAGCAGTTCTTC.

Comments on this clone: Other DNA sequences from this sample encode an identical CDR3 as well. The rearrangement joins TRBV7-9 to TRBJ1-2; D uncertain. Germline CDR1 SEHNR, CDR2 FQNEAQ (reference sequence). The length of the CDR3 is 13 residues. V lost 1 base, J lost 4 bases, and 7 bases lay in between. Written as DNA, the CDR3 is TGTGCCAGCAGCTTAGGTGGTGGCTATGGCTACACCTTC. This gives the protein CASSLGGGYGYTF.

This clone was observed a few times. The rearrangement uses TRBV28 and TRBJ2-1; D could derive from TRBD1 or TRBD2 (6 bases each). Germline CDR1 MDHEN, CDR2 SYDVKM. V lost 5 bases and J 13 bases, leaving 12 bases between the germline ends. The CDR3 covers 11 residues. The CDR3 region has the DNA TGTGCCAGCAGTGGGGGGCCGGATCAGTTCTTC. It codes for CASSGGPDQFF. The variable domain in full, with the rest retrieved from reference TRBV28 and TRBJ2-1, is DVKVTQSSRYLVKRTGEKVFLECVQDMDHENMFWYRQDPGLGLRLIYFSYDVKMKEKGDIPEGYSVSREKKERFSLILESASTNQTSMYLCASSGGPDQFFGPGTRLTVL.

The V and J genes are TRBV7-8 and TRBJ2-7, with 13 nucleotides matching TRBD2. Germline V lookup: CDR1 SGHVS, CDR2 FQNEAQ. The CDR3 consists of 15 residues. Trimming cost V 5 bases and J 6 bases; bases outside gene matches: 7. DNA of the CDR3: TGTGCCAGCAGCCCCGGACTAGCGGGAGTACTCGAGCAGTACTTC. It is translated as CASSPGLAGVLEQYF.

This clone was seen once. The sample carries other DNA sequences with the same CDR3. V gene TRBV28 combines with J gene TRBJ1-1; no reliable D call. V shed 3 bases and J shed 1 base, with 9 bases lying between them. From germline, CDR1 is MDHEN and CDR2 SYDVKM. The CDR3 totals 14 residues. CDR3 sequence reads: CASSFTRGNTEAFF. CDR3 DNA sequence: TGTGCCAGCAGTTTCACTCGGGGGAACACTGAAGCTTTCTTT.

The V call is TRBV4-2, the J call TRBJ1-1; D is possibly TRBD1 (5 bases). Deletions cut 6 bases from V and 2 bases from J, with 13 bases between. The germline V gene encodes CDR1 LGHNA and CDR2 YNFKEQ. The CDR3 has 14 residues. CDR3 nucleotides: TGTGCCAGCAGTCGGGGCAGGGATAACACTGAAGCTTTCTTT. Translating it yields CASSRGRDNTEAFF.

Concerning this clone: The sample carries other DNA sequences with the same CDR3. The CDR3: CASSPGQGGTYNEQFF. CDR3 sequence (DNA): TGTGCCAGCAGCCCCGGACAGGGGGGAACCTACAATGAGCAGTTCTTC. J is TRBJ2-1 and V is TRBV7-9; 10 bases are a match to TRBD1. The ends lost 5 bases at V and 2 bases at J; junction bases unmatched: 6. The CDR3 runs to 16 residues. Germline V gene sequence: CDR1 SEHNR, CDR2 FQNEAQ (reference sequence). Drawing the rest from reference TRBV7-9 and TRBJ2-1, the complete variable domain is DTGVSQNPRHKITKRGQNVTFRCDPISEHNRLYWYRQTLGQGPEFLTYFQNEAQLEKSRLLSDRFSAERPKGSFSTLEIQRTEQGDSAMYLCASSPGQGGTYNEQFFGPGTRLTVL.